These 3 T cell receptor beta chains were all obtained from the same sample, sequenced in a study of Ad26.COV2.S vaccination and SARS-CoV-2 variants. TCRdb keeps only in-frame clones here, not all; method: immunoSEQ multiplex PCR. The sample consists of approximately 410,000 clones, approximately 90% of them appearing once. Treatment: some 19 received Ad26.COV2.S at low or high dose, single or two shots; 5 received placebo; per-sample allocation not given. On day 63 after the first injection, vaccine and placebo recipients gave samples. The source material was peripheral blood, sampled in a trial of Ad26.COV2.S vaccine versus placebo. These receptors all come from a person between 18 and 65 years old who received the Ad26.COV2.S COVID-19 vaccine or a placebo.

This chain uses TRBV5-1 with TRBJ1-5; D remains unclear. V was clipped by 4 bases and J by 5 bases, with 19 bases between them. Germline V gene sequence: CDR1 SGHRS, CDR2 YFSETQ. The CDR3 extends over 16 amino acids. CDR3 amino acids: CASSPMPGRTHQPQHF. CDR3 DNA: TGCGCCAGCAGCCCAATGCCCGGGCGGACCCATCAGCCCCAGCATTTT.

The CDR3 sequence is CASRPGLAGGDTQYF. The CDR3 DNA follows: TGTGCCAGTAGACCGGGACTAGCCGGGGGTGATACGCAGTATTTT. The chain recombines TRBV19 with TRBJ2-3, with TRBD2 matching 9 bases. Germline CDR1 reads LNHDA; CDR2 reads SQIVND (reference sequence). The CDR3 spans 15 residues. With 6 bases clipped from V and 6 bases from J, the junction kept 10 bases outside the gene matches.

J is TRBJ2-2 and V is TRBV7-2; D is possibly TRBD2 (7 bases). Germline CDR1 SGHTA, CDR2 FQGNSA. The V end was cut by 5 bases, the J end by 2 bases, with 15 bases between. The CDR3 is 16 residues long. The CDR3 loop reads CASSPQGGGNTGELFF. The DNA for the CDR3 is TGTGCCAGCAGCCCACAGGGCGGGGGCAACACCGGGGAGCTGTTTTTT.